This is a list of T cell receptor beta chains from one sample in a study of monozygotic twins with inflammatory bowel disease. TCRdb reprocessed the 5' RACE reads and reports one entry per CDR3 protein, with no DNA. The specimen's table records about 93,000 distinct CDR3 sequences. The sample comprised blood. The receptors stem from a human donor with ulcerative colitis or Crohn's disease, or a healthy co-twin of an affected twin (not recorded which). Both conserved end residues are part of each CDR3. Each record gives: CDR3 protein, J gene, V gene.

cdr3_aa: CASSPQAMEPRDTQYF
j_call: TRBJ2-3
v_call: TRBV6-1

cdr3_aa: CSVGGTGGYGYTF
j_call: TRBJ1-2
v_call: TRBV29-1

cdr3_aa: CATNVVGLGNQPQHF
j_call: TRBJ1-5
v_call: TRBV6-4

cdr3_aa: CASSIHLLGGGSSYEQYF
j_call: TRBJ2-7
v_call: TRBV7-2

cdr3_aa: CASSGGVRETQYF
j_call: TRBJ2-5
v_call: TRBV9

cdr3_aa: CASSLVGQPSTGQYF
j_call: TRBJ2-7
v_call: TRBV5-6

cdr3_aa: CASSSVAGTSGNTIYF
j_call: TRBJ1-3
v_call: TRBV3-1

cdr3_aa: CASSPGQGFVKTQYF
j_call: TRBJ2-5
v_call: TRBV7-7

cdr3_aa: CATSSQVNNQPQHF
j_call: TRBJ1-5
v_call: TRBV24-1

cdr3_aa: CSEERGNMQYF
j_call: TRBJ2-4
v_call: TRBV20-1

cdr3_aa: CASRLRGPYEQYF
j_call: TRBJ2-7
v_call: TRBV7-4

cdr3_aa: CASSLQINYGYTF
j_call: TRBJ1-2
v_call: TRBV27

cdr3_aa: CASSSPGQGFEKLFF
j_call: TRBJ1-4
v_call: TRBV5-1

cdr3_aa: CASSLRSGYNSPLHF
j_call: TRBJ1-6
v_call: TRBV12-3/TRBV12-4